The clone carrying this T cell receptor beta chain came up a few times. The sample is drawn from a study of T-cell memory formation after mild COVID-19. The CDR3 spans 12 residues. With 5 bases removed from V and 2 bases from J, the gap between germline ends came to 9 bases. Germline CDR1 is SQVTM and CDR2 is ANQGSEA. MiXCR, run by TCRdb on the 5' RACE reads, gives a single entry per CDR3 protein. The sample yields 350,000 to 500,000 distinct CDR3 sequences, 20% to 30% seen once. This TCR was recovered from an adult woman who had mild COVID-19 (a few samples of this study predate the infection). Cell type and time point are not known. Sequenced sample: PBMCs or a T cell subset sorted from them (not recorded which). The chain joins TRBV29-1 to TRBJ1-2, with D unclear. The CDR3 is CSVSGRNYGYTF. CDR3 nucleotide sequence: TGCAGCGTTTCCGGGAGAAACTATGGCTACACCTTC.